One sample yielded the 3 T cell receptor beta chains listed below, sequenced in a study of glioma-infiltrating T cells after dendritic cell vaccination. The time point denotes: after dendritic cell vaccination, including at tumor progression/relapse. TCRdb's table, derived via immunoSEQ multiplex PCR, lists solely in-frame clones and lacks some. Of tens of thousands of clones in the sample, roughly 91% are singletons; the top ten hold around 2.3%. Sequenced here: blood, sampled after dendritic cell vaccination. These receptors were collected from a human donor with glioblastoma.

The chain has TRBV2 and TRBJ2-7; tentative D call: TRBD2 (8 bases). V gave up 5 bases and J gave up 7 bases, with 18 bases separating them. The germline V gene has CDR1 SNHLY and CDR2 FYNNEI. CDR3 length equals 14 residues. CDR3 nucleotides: TGTGCCAGCAGTTGGGACAGCTTAGCGGGGGAGCAGTACTTC. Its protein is CASSWDSLAGEQYF. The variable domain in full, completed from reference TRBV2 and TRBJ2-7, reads EPEVTQTPSHQVTQMGQEVILRCVPISNHLYFYWYRQILGQKVEFLVSFYNNEISEKSEIFDDQFSVERPDGSNFTLKIRSTKLEDSAMYFCASSWDSLAGEQYFGPGTRLTVT.

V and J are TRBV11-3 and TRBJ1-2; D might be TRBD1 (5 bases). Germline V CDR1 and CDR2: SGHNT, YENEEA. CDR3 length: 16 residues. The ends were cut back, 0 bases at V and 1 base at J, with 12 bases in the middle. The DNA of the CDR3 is TGTGCCAGCAGCTTAGAGGGGCGCGACGGTAACTATGGCTACACCTTC. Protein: CASSLEGRDGNYGYTF. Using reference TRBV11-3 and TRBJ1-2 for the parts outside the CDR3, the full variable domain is EAGVVQSPRYKIIEKKQPVAFWCNPISGHNTLYWYLQNLGQGPELLIRYENEEAVDDSQLPKDRFSAERLKGVDSTLKIQPAELGDSAVYLCASSLEGRDGNYGYTFGSGTRLTVV.

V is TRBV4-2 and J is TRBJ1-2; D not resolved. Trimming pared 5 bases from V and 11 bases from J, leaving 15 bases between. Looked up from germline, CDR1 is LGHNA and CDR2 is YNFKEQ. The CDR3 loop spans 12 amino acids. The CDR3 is CASSNLGVQYTF. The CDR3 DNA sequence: TGTGCCAGCAGCAATCTCGGGGTCCAATACACCTTC.